This T cell receptor beta chain originates from a study of shared clonotypes between healthy human individuals. Libraries were prepared by immunoSEQ multiplex PCR; TCRdb keeps only in-frame clonotypes and omits some of them. The table has over 700,000 clones, over 55% seen once. Healthy and HIV-negative, the adult donors had no recent acute infections or vaccinations. Germline values: CDR1 GTSNPN, CDR2 SVGIG (reference sequence). The CDR3 runs to 14 residues. Trimming cost V 5 bases and J 0 bases, with 11 bases left between them. Sequences were obtained from memory CD4+ T cells sorted from blood. The subset is: CD45RA-negative fraction. The chain recombines TRBV30 with TRBJ1-5; D not certain. The source of this sequence is a woman aged 25 to 39 in good health. The CDR3 DNA sequence: TGTGCCTGGTCCAGCAGTTATAGCAATCAGCCCCAGCATTTT. This encodes CAWSSSYSNQPQHF.